This is a list of T cell receptor beta chains from one sample in a study of regulatory T cells in long-lasting Graves disease. A single record per CDR3 protein comes from TCRdb applying MiXCR to the multiplex PCR reads. The sample contains 450,000 to 650,000 distinct CDR3 sequences, roughly a sixth of which appear only once. These records were also assigned to another study, of T cells in Graves' hyperthyroidism and ophthalmopathy.

Sequenced here: peripheral blood mononuclear cells (PBMCs), sampled at new diagnosis, from a patient treated with antithyroid drugs. The receptors derive from a woman aged 40 to 65 with Graves disease. Both conserved end residues are part of each CDR3. The D gene is left open where the match is weak. Expanded clones get a size class; other rows say once, few or many, or leave the size out.

clone_size: .; v_call: TRBV29-1; d_call: TRBD1; j_call: TRBJ2-7; cdr3_aa: CSVMGQNYEQYF; cdr3_nt: TGCAGCGTAATGGGACAGAACTACGAGCAGTACTTC
clone_size: .; v_call: TRBV15; d_call: TRBD1; j_call: TRBJ2-5; cdr3_aa: CATSRVVTGGRETQYF; cdr3_nt: TGTGCCACCAGCAGAGTAGTGACAGGGGGTCGAGAGACCCAGTACTTC
clone_size: .; v_call: TRBV5-1; d_call: .; j_call: TRBJ2-5; cdr3_aa: CASSLGSQQETQYF; cdr3_nt: TGCGCCAGCAGCTTGGGGTCGCAACAAGAGACCCAGTACTTC
clone_size: few; v_call: TRBV5-1; d_call: .; j_call: TRBJ2-2; cdr3_aa: CASSLAGAATGELFF; cdr3_nt: TGCGCCAGCAGCTTGGCCGGGGCGGCCACCGGGGAGCTGTTTTTT
clone_size: .; v_call: TRBV4-1; d_call: .; j_call: TRBJ1-5; cdr3_aa: CASSQLERISNQPQHF; cdr3_nt: TGCGCCAGCAGCCAGTTGGAGCGAATAAGCAATCAGCCCCAGCATTTT
clone_size: many; v_call: TRBV6-1; d_call: .; j_call: TRBJ1-5; cdr3_aa: CASSEGQTYSNQPQHF; cdr3_nt: TGTGCCAGCAGTGAAGGACAGACCTATAGCAATCAGCCCCAGCATTTT
clone_size: .; v_call: TRBV5-4; d_call: .; j_call: TRBJ2-7; cdr3_aa: CASSSTGAVPYEQYF; cdr3_nt: TGTGCCAGCAGCTCGACTGGGGCAGTCCCTTACGAGCAGTACTTC
clone_size: .; v_call: TRBV3-1; d_call: .; j_call: TRBJ1-6; cdr3_aa: CASSLRGNDNSPLHF; cdr3_nt: TGTGCCAGCAGCCTCCGGGGCAATGATAATTCACCCCTCCACTTT
clone_size: many; v_call: TRBV18; d_call: .; j_call: TRBJ1-4; cdr3_aa: CASSPDSNEKLFF; cdr3_nt: TGTGCCAGCTCACCGGACAGTAATGAAAAACTGTTTTTT
clone_size: many; v_call: TRBV27; d_call: TRBD1; j_call: TRBJ1-2; cdr3_aa: CASSTQGARGYTF; cdr3_nt: TGTGCCAGCAGTACACAGGGGGCGCGGGGCTACACCTTC
clone_size: many; v_call: TRBV2; d_call: .; j_call: TRBJ2-7; cdr3_aa: CASSGNRVSSYEQYF; cdr3_nt: TGTGCCAGCAGTGGGAACAGGGTAAGCTCCTACGAGCAGTACTTC
clone_size: many; v_call: TRBV6-1; d_call: .; j_call: TRBJ2-5; cdr3_aa: CASTYPGAAQETQYF; cdr3_nt: TGTGCCAGTACATATCCGGGGGCCGCTCAAGAGACCCAGTACTTC
clone_size: many; v_call: TRBV12-3/TRBV12-4; d_call: TRBD1; j_call: TRBJ2-4; cdr3_aa: CASSHWTGDTEAKNIQYF; cdr3_nt: TGTGCCAGCAGTCATTGGACAGGAGATACGGAGGCCAAAAACATTCAGTACTTC
clone_size: few; v_call: TRBV5-1; d_call: .; j_call: TRBJ1-2; cdr3_aa: CASSLDQGLGYTF; cdr3_nt: TGCGCCAGCAGCTTGGATCAGGGATTGGGCTACACCTTC
clone_size: .; v_call: TRBV6-2/TRBV6-3; d_call: .; j_call: TRBJ2-3; cdr3_aa: CASSERPTDTQYF; cdr3_nt: TGTGCCAGCAGTGAGAGGCCTACAGATACGCAGTATTTT
clone_size: many; v_call: TRBV12-3/TRBV12-4; d_call: .; j_call: TRBJ2-7; cdr3_aa: CASSYQRVSYEQYF; cdr3_nt: TGTGCCAGCAGTTATCAGAGGGTCTCCTACGAGCAGTACTTC
clone_size: few; v_call: TRBV28; d_call: TRBD2; j_call: TRBJ2-5; cdr3_aa: CASTPGGMIYQETQYF; cdr3_nt: TGTGCCAGCACCCCGGGGGGGATGATTTATCAAGAGACCCAGTACTTC
clone_size: .; v_call: TRBV28; d_call: TRBD1; j_call: TRBJ1-2; cdr3_aa: CASSSTPGQRSPNYGYTF; cdr3_nt: TGTGCCAGCAGTTCCACACCGGGACAGAGGAGCCCTAACTATGGCTACACCTTC
clone_size: few; v_call: TRBV9; d_call: TRBD2; j_call: TRBJ2-1; cdr3_aa: CASSVDGGAGNEQFF; cdr3_nt: TGTGCCAGCAGCGTAGACGGGGGGGCAGGGAATGAGCAGTTCTTC
clone_size: few; v_call: TRBV3-1; d_call: TRBD2; j_call: TRBJ2-5; cdr3_aa: CASSQAHEAGEVETQYF; cdr3_nt: TGTGCCAGCAGCCAAGCCCACGAGGCGGGGGAGGTGGAGACCCAGTACTTC
clone_size: .; v_call: TRBV6-1; d_call: .; j_call: TRBJ2-3; cdr3_aa: CASSVGQPVSTDTQYF; cdr3_nt: TGTGCCAGCAGTGTCGGACAGCCTGTTAGCACAGATACGCAGTATTTT
clone_size: many; v_call: TRBV2; d_call: TRBD2; j_call: TRBJ2-1; cdr3_aa: CASSRTSGAFNEQFF; cdr3_nt: TGTGCCAGCAGTAGGACTAGCGGGGCTTTCAATGAGCAGTTCTTC
clone_size: many; v_call: TRBV30; d_call: .; j_call: TRBJ1-1; cdr3_aa: CAWSVMNTEAFF; cdr3_nt: TGTGCCTGGAGTGTGATGAACACTGAAGCTTTCTTT
clone_size: many; v_call: TRBV2; d_call: TRBD1; j_call: TRBJ1-6; cdr3_aa: CASSEARAGGSYNSPLHF; cdr3_nt: TGTGCCAGCAGTGAAGCGAGGGCAGGGGGCTCCTATAATTCACCCCTCCACTTT
clone_size: many; v_call: TRBV2; d_call: .; j_call: TRBJ1-5; cdr3_aa: CASSEMGQRNQPQHF; cdr3_nt: TGTGCCAGCAGTGAAATGGGGCAGCGCAATCAGCCCCAGCATTTT
clone_size: many; v_call: TRBV9; d_call: .; j_call: TRBJ1-3; cdr3_aa: CASSALPGGSGNTIYF; cdr3_nt: TGTGCCAGCAGCGCGCTACCGGGAGGCTCTGGAAACACCATATATTTT
clone_size: .; v_call: TRBV19; d_call: TRBD1; j_call: TRBJ1-5; cdr3_aa: CASRLRDSLNQPQHF; cdr3_nt: TGTGCCAGCCGCCTCCGGGACAGTCTAAATCAGCCCCAGCATTTT
clone_size: .; v_call: TRBV29-1; d_call: .; j_call: TRBJ1-5; cdr3_aa: CSVEYGGGQPQHF; cdr3_nt: TGCAGCGTTGAATACGGGGGAGGTCAGCCCCAGCATTTT
clone_size: .; v_call: TRBV7-9; d_call: .; j_call: TRBJ1-1; cdr3_aa: CASSLTPIVGTEAFF; cdr3_nt: TGTGCCAGCAGCTTAACCCCCATTGTAGGGACTGAAGCTTTCTTT
clone_size: many; v_call: TRBV18; d_call: .; j_call: TRBJ1-1; cdr3_aa: CASSPRAIQVANTEAFF; cdr3_nt: TGTGCCAGCTCACCACGGGCGATACAGGTGGCCAACACTGAAGCTTTCTTT
clone_size: few; v_call: TRBV12-3/TRBV12-4; d_call: .; j_call: TRBJ2-3; cdr3_aa: CASSPFVGALLF; cdr3_nt: TGTGCCAGCAGTCCTTTTGTGGGGGCCCTTCTCTTT
clone_size: few; v_call: TRBV19; d_call: .; j_call: TRBJ1-4; cdr3_aa: CGSSMFTTTNEKLFF; cdr3_nt: TGTGGCAGTAGTATGTTCACCACAACTAATGAAAAACTGTTTTTT
clone_size: .; v_call: TRBV12-3/TRBV12-4; d_call: .; j_call: TRBJ2-4; cdr3_aa: CASSYRDIQYF; cdr3_nt: TGTGCCAGCAGTTACAGGGACATTCAGTACTTC
clone_size: many; v_call: TRBV28; d_call: TRBD1; j_call: TRBJ1-2; cdr3_aa: CASSYQTGAGYGYTF; cdr3_nt: TGTGCCAGCAGTTATCAGACAGGGGCGGGCTATGGCTACACCTTC
clone_size: once; v_call: TRBV20-1; d_call: TRBD1; j_call: TRBJ1-5; cdr3_aa: CSAGTGVGNQPQHF; cdr3_nt: TGCAGTGCTGGGACAGGGGTTGGCAATCAGCCCCAGCATTTT
clone_size: few; v_call: TRBV19; d_call: .; j_call: TRBJ1-4; cdr3_aa: CATNRAVSEKLFF; cdr3_nt: TGTGCCACGAACAGGGCTGTAAGCGAAAAACTGTTTTTT
clone_size: many; v_call: TRBV20-1; d_call: TRBD1; j_call: TRBJ1-1; cdr3_aa: CSATPGQGLNTEAFF; cdr3_nt: TGCAGTGCAACCCCGGGACAGGGCCTGAACACTGAAGCTTTCTTT
clone_size: many; v_call: TRBV14; d_call: TRBD1; j_call: TRBJ1-4; cdr3_aa: CASSPQTGGSEKLFF; cdr3_nt: TGTGCCAGCAGCCCACAAACAGGGGGATCTGAAAAACTGTTTTTT
clone_size: few; v_call: TRBV3-1; d_call: .; j_call: TRBJ1-2; cdr3_aa: CASSHSGRGSGYTF; cdr3_nt: TGTGCCAGCAGCCACTCCGGGCGGGGCTCTGGCTACACCTTC
clone_size: .; v_call: TRBV9; d_call: TRBD1; j_call: TRBJ2-5; cdr3_aa: CASSERDRDQETQYF; cdr3_nt: TGTGCCAGCAGCGAAAGGGACAGGGACCAAGAGACCCAGTACTTC